Listed here are 27 T cell receptor beta chains from one sample, sequenced in a study of post-analysis software for immune sequencing data. Unique molecular identifiers had been added to the TCR beta cDNA libraries. TCRdb reprocessed the PCR reads via MiXCR and lists one record per CDR3 protein. The profile shows around 160,000 distinct CDR3 sequences, roughly 35% of them singletons. The source material was blood, sampled after autologous hematopoietic stem cell transplantation. These receptors came from a girl aged 5-17 years with multiple sclerosis.

This clonotype has more than one count but fewer than ten. The rearrangement links TRBV20-1 to TRBJ2-5; TRBD2 matches 10 bases. CDR1 and CDR2 (germline): DFQATT, SNEGSKA (reference sequence). This CDR3 has 14 residues. Losses at the gene ends were 3 bases for V and 7 bases for J; bases not matched to a gene: 8. CDR3 region: CSASSASGSRTQYF. In nucleotides, the CDR3 is TGCAGTGCTAGTTCGGCTAGCGGGAGTAGGACCCAGTACTTC.

Regarding this clonotype: One end of the junction does not line up with germline, which may come from a read error. V gene TRBV20-1 combines with J gene TRBJ2-4; 11 bases align to TRBD2. The assigned J gene may be wrong: the sequence end matches TRBJ2-7 better. The CDR3 is 14 residues long. Per the germline V gene, CDR1 is DFQATT and CDR2 is SNEGSKA (reference sequence). CDR3 DNA: TGCGGTGCTTTACAACTAGCGGGAGATCCCGAGCAGTACTTC. The encoded protein is CGALQLAGDPEQYF.

This clonotype was seen repeatedly, ten times or more. The V and J genes are TRBV29-1 and TRBJ2-7; the D is unclear. V was pared by 4 bases and J by 9 bases, with 13 bases between. Germline CDR1 is SQVTM and CDR2 is ANQGSEA. This CDR3 contains 11 residues. The CDR3 spells CSVGEERRQYF. For the CDR3, the DNA is TGCAGCGTTGGAGAGGAACGTCGGCAGTACTTC.

Here the CDR3 DNA reads TGTGCCAGCAGTCCCAGGGGTGCGACATTGGCCTACGAGCAGTACTTC. It codes for CASSPRGATLAYEQYF. The chain uses TRBV12-3 or TRBV12-4 and TRBJ2-4; maybe TRBD1 (6 bases). The J call is in doubt because the DNA end fits TRBJ2-7 better. This CDR3 region has 16 residues.

The J gene is TRBJ1-3, the V gene TRBV7-2; TRBD1 agrees at 7 bases. V lost 4 bases and J lost 0; bases outside the gene matches: 6. The length of the CDR3 is 16 residues. Germline loops: CDR1 SGHTA, CDR2 FQGNSA. The CDR3 DNA sequence: TGTGCCAGCAGCTCCCCAGGGGACAGCTCTGGAAACACCATATATTTT. Translated: CASSSPGDSSGNTIYF.

This clonotype has more than one count but fewer than ten. The gene calls are TRBV5-1 and TRBJ2-7; the match to TRBD2 covers 8 bases. CDR1 is SGHRS and CDR2 is YFSETQ in the germline V gene. This CDR3 is 18 amino acids long. V lost 0 bases and J lost 7; bases outside the gene matches: 18. The CDR3 DNA sequence: TGCGCCAGCAGCTTGGGAAATGCAGGGCGGGAGGCATTCAGGGAGCAGTACTTC. Its translation: CASSLGNAGREAFREQYF. The full variable domain, completed using reference TRBV5-1 and TRBJ2-7, is KAGVTQTPRYLIKTRGQQVTLSCSPISGHRSVSWYQQTPGQGLQFLFEYFSETQRNKGNFPGRFSGRQFSNSRSEMNVSTLELGDSALYLCASSLGNAGREAFREQYFGPGTRLTVT.

This clonotype occurred a few times. The rearrangement uses TRBV20-1 and TRBJ2-7, with D hard to call. V was cut by 1 base and J by 7 bases, with 11 bases left in between. Germline V gene sequence: CDR1 DFQATT, CDR2 SNEGSKA (reference sequence). CDR3 length: 12 amino acids. Written as DNA, the CDR3 is TGCAGTGCTAGAGCCGTCCCCTGGGAGCAGTACTTC. It encodes CSARAVPWEQYF.

This clonotype was seen repeatedly, ten times or more. The chain employs TRBV10-1 and TRBJ2-3, with 14 bases identical to TRBD2. Germline V gene data show CDR1 as WNHNN and CDR2 as SYGVQD (reference sequence). V was clipped by 5 bases and J by 5 bases; unmatched bases: 6. CDR3 length: 16 amino acids. This CDR3 is CASSPGLAGEGDTQYF. The DNA for the CDR3 is TGCGCCAGCAGTCCGGGACTAGCGGGAGAGGGAGATACGCAGTATTTT.

This clonotype was counted a few times. The chain joins TRBV6-5 to TRBJ2-7, with a possible D match to TRBD1 (5 bases). Germline CDR1 and CDR2: MNHEY and SVGAGI. The CDR3 runs 15 residues. The V end lost 3 bases, the J end lost 0 bases, and 12 bases lay between the germline ends. This CDR3 reads CASSYGATSSYEQYF. The CDR3 region has the DNA TGTGCCAGCAGTTATGGGGCTACCAGCTCCTACGAGCAGTACTTC.

This clonotype was seen just once. Likely a read error: the CDR3 ends without its conserved phenylalanine or tryptophan. The chain combines TRBV7-3 with TRBJ2-3; D remains unclear. The CDR3 runs to 13 residues. Germline V lookup: CDR1 SGHTA, CDR2 FQGTGA. Trimming removed 6 bases at V and 5 bases at J, with 12 bases between. The CDR3 here is CASRPNLGDTQYL. In DNA form, the CDR3 reads TGTGCCAGCAGGCCGAATTTAGGAGATACGCAGTATCTT.

The CDR3 here is CASSYWGTEQFF. The CDR3 coding sequence is TGTGCCAGCAGTTACTGGGGGACAGAGCAGTTCTTC. This chain joins TRBV6-5 and TRBJ2-1, with D possibly TRBD1 on 6 matching bases. From germline, CDR1 is MNHEY and CDR2 SVGAGI. Trimming removed 1 base at V and 10 bases at J, with 8 bases between. The CDR3 runs to 12 residues.

The chain couples TRBV11-2 to TRBJ2-4, with a possible D match to TRBD1 (6 bases). The DNA end is more similar to TRBJ2-7, so the J call may be wrong. This CDR3 is 15 amino acids long. Germline V gene data show CDR1 as SGHAT and CDR2 as FQNNGV. DNA of the CDR3: TGTGCCAGCAGCTTAGACTGGGGGCGAGGATACGAGCAGTACTTC. This gives the protein CASSLDWGRGYEQYF.

This clonotype was seen repeatedly, ten times or more. This rearrangement joins TRBV6-6 to TRBJ1-1; the D gene is possibly TRBD1 (5 bases). The CDR3 is made up of 13 amino acids. Germline V CDR1 and CDR2: MNHNY, SVGAGI (reference sequence). Trimming took 2 bases from V and 11 from J, leaving 15 bases between them. CDR3 nucleotide sequence: TGTGCCAGCAGTTACGAGCTCGCAGGGTGGGCTTTCTTT. This sequence encodes CASSYELAGWAFF.

This chain's CDR3 is CASSFGSPSYNEQFF. In nucleotides, the CDR3 is TGTGCCAGCAGCTTCGGCAGTCCCTCCTACAATGAGCAGTTCTTC. This chain joins TRBV5-6 and TRBJ2-1; D not resolved. This CDR3 is built from 15 residues. In germline, CDR1 is SGHDT, CDR2 YYEEEE. Deletions cut 2 bases from V and 0 bases from J, with 9 bases between.

V is TRBV4-3 and J is TRBJ2-1; 15 bases are a match to TRBD2. Per the germline V gene, CDR1 is LGHNA and CDR2 is YSLEER. The length of the CDR3 is 15 residues. V trimming: 2 bases; J trimming: 8 bases; junction bases outside the gene matches: 1. The DNA of the CDR3 is TGCGCCAGCAGCCAATGGACTAGCGGGGGGGATGAGCAGTTCTTC. This encodes CASSQWTSGGDEQFF.

V usage is TRBV11-2 and J usage is TRBJ2-3; TRBD2 agrees at 9 bases. Germline assignment: CDR1 SGHAT and CDR2 FQNNGV. Trimming removed 5 bases from V and 2 bases from J; junction bases left unmatched: 8. The CDR3 contains 16 residues. The CDR3 loop is CASSAGLAANTDTQYF. The CDR3 coding sequence is TGTGCCAGCAGCGCGGGACTAGCAGCCAACACAGATACGCAGTATTTT.

The V and J genes are TRBV20-1 and TRBJ2-5, with a possible D match to TRBD1 (6 bases). The V gene lost 2 bases and the J gene lost 4 bases, with 20 bases spanning the gap. The germline V gene has CDR1 DFQATT and CDR2 SNEGSKA (reference sequence). The CDR3 is 16 amino acids. The CDR3 sequence is CSARFSPPTGGETQYF. The DNA for the CDR3 is TGCAGTGCTAGATTTTCCCCTCCGACAGGTGGAGAGACCCAGTACTTC.

The CDR3: CASSFQPGQGAIRNNEQYF. As DNA, the CDR3 is TGTGCCAGCAGTTTTCAACCGGGACAGGGGGCAATTAGGAACAATGAGCAGTACTTC. The chain links TRBV12-3 or TRBV12-4 to TRBJ2-5; 12 bases align to TRBD1. The CDR3 has 19 residues. Unmatched junction bases numbered 22, after V lost 3 bases and J lost 11 bases.

This clonotype was seen only a few times. The V call is TRBV29-1, the J call TRBJ2-4, with 9 bases aligning to TRBD1. Germline V gene data show CDR1 as SQVTM and CDR2 as ANQGSEA. Trimming cost V 4 bases and J 13 bases; bases outside gene matches: 17. The CDR3 is made up of 15 amino acids. CDR3 sequence: CSVVLVGQGRGEQYF. The CDR3 nucleotides are TGCAGCGTTGTGTTGGTAGGACAGGGGAGGGGGGAGCAGTACTTC.

This clonotype appeared many times. The chain joins TRBV7-2 to TRBJ2-5, with 10 bases matching TRBD2. In germline, CDR1 is SGHTA, CDR2 FQGNSA. The V segment lost 5 bases and the J segment 4 bases; nucleotides outside the gene matches: 16. This CDR3 contains 18 residues. The CDR3: CASSPKSFGLAGAETQYF. The CDR3, as DNA: TGTGCCAGCAGCCCTAAGTCCTTCGGGCTAGCGGGAGCAGAGACCCAGTACTTC. Based on the CDR3 plus reference TRBV7-2 and TRBJ2-5, the full variable domain is GAGVSQSPSNKVTEKGKDVELRCDPISGHTALYWYRQSLGQGLEFLIYFQGNSAPDKSGLPSDRFSAERTGGSVSTLTIQRTQQEDSAVYLCASSPKSFGLAGAETQYFGPGTRLLVL.

This clonotype was counted a few times. The chain carries TRBV5-4 and TRBJ2-5; a weak D match, TRBD2 (6 bases). The CDR3 sequence is 13 residues long. The germline gives CDR1 SGHNT, CDR2 YYREEE (reference sequence). Trimming shortened V by 5 bases and J by 2 bases, and 10 bases separated the two germline ends. CDR3 sequence reads: CASRVGGQETQYF. The CDR3 nucleotides are TGTGCCAGCAGAGTGGGGGGACAAGAGACCCAGTACTTC.

The CDR3 DNA reads as TGCGCCAGCGCCAGAGACAGGGCCCCCAACTATGGCTACACCTTC. It specifies CASARDRAPNYGYTF. This sequence joins TRBV10-2 and TRBJ1-2, with 7 nucleotides matching TRBD1. The CDR3 has 15 residues. Trimming at V came to 8 bases and at J to 2 bases, leaving 11 bases not matched to a gene. Looked up from germline, CDR1 is WSHSY and CDR2 is SAAADI.

The chain combines TRBV13 with TRBJ2-5, with unresolved D. The DNA end lines up better with TRBJ2-7; the J call may be wrong. Germline lookup yields CDR1 PRHDT and CDR2 FYEKMQ (reference sequence). This CDR3 has 12 amino acids. CDR3 bases: TGTGCCAGCAGCTCTACCTACTACGAGCAGTACTTC. Amino acid sequence: CASSSTYYEQYF.

This chain uses TRBV12-3 or TRBV12-4 with TRBJ2-1; TRBD2 matches 7 bases. This CDR3 is built from 15 residues. J was trimmed by 0 bases and V by 3 bases; bases with no gene match: 2. CDR3 nucleotides: TGTGCCAGCAGTTTTGGCGGGAGCTCCTACAATGAGCAGTTCTTC. Protein sequence: CASSFGGSSYNEQFF.

In this sample, this clonotype turned up a few times. The J gene is TRBJ1-4, the V gene TRBV20-1; D gene ambiguous. V lost 3 bases and J 8 bases, leaving 13 bases between the germline ends. Looked up from germline, CDR1 is DFQATT and CDR2 is SNEGSKA (reference sequence). The CDR3 is 13 residues long. The CDR3 coding sequence is TGCAGTGCTAGTTCTGAATGCGGGGAAAAACTGTTTTTT. Translating gives CSASSECGEKLFF.

This clonotype has at least ten counts. The V call is TRBV29-1, the J call TRBJ2-3; D call uncertain. Germline V gives CDR1 SQVTM, CDR2 ANQGSEA. CDR3 length: 15 residues. The germline V and J ends were trimmed by 5 bases and 5 bases, with 20 bases remaining between them. In nucleotides, the CDR3 is TGCAGCGTTCGGAGTCGCGTCTCAGCAGGAGATACGCAGTATTTT. This translates into CSVRSRVSAGDTQYF.

The rearrangement uses TRBV5-1 and TRBJ2-3, with 8 bases that match TRBD1. V lost 4 bases and J lost 4; bases outside the gene matches: 5. The CDR3 totals 14 residues. Germline CDR1 is SGHRS and CDR2 is YFSETQ. The chain's CDR3 is CASSTPTGADTQYF. The CDR3 DNA is TGCGCCAGCAGCACCCCGACAGGGGCAGATACGCAGTATTTT.